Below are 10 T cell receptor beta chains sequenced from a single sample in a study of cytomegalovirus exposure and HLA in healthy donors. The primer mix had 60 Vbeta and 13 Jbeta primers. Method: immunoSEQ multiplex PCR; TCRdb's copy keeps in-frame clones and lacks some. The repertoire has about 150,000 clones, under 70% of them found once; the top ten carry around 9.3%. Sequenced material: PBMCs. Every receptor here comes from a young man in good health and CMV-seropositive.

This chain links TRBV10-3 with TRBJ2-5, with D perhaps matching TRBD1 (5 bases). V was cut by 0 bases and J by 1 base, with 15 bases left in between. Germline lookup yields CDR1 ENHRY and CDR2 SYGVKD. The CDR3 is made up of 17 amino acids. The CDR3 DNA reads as TGTGCCATCAGTGAGTCAATAGCTACTGACAGCCAAGAGACCCAGTACTTC. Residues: CAISESIATDSQETQYF.

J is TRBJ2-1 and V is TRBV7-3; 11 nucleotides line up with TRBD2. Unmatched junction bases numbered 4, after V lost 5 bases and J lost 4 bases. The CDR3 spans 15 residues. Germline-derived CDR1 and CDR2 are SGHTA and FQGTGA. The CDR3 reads CASSPTSGAYNEQFF. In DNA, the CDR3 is TGTGCCAGCAGCCCGACTAGCGGGGCTTACAATGAGCAGTTCTTC.

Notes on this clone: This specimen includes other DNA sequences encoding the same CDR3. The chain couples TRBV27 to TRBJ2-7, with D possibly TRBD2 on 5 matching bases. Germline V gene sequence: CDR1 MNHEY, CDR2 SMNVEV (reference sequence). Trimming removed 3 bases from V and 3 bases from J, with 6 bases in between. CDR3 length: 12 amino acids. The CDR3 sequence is CASSLSGYEQYF. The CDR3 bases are TGTGCCAGCAGTTTGAGCGGCTACGAGCAGTACTTC.

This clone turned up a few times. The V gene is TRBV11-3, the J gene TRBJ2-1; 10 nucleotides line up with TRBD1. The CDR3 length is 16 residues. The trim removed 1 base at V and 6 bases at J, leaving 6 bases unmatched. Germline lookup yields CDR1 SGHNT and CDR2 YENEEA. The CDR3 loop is CASSLGGTGVFNEQFF. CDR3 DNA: TGTGCCAGCAGCTTAGGCGGGACAGGGGTTTTCAATGAGCAGTTCTTC.

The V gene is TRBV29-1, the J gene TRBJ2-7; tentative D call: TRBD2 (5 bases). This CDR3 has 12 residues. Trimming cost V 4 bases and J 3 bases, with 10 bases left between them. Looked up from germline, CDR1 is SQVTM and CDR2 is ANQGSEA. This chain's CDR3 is CSVVIGVYEQYF. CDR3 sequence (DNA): TGCAGCGTTGTTATCGGGGTCTACGAGCAGTACTTC.

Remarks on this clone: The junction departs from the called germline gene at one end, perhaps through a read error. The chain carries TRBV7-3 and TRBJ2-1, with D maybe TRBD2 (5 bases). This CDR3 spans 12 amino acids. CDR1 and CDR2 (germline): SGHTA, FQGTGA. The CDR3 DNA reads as TGTGCCAGCAGCTCGAAACTAGGGTCCCCTATCTTC. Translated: CASSSKLGSPIF.

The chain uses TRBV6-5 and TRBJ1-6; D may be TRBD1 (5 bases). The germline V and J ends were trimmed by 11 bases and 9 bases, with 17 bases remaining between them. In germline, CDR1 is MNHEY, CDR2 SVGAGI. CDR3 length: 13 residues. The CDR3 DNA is TGTGCCCACGCTCAGGGACTAGCTTCACCCCTCCACTTT. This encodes CAHAQGLASPLHF.

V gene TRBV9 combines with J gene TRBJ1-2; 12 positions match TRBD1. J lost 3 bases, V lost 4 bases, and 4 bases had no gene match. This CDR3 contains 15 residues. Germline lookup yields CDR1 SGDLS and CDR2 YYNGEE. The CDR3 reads CASSIGTGGYYGYTF. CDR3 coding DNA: TGTGCCAGCAGCATAGGGACAGGGGGCTACTATGGCTACACCTTC.

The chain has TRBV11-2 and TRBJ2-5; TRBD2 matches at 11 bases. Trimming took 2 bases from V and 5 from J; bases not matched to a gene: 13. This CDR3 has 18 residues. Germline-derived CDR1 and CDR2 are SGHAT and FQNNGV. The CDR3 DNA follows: TGTGCCAGCAGCTTACGGCTAGCGGGAGGAGGGATCCGGGAGACCCAGTACTTC. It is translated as CASSLRLAGGGIRETQYF.

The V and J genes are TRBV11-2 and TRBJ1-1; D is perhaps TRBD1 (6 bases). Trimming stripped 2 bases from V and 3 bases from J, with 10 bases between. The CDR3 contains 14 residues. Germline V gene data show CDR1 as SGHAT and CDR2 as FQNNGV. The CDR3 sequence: CASSLTGPHTEAFF. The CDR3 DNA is TGTGCCAGCAGCTTAACAGGGCCCCACACTGAAGCTTTCTTT.